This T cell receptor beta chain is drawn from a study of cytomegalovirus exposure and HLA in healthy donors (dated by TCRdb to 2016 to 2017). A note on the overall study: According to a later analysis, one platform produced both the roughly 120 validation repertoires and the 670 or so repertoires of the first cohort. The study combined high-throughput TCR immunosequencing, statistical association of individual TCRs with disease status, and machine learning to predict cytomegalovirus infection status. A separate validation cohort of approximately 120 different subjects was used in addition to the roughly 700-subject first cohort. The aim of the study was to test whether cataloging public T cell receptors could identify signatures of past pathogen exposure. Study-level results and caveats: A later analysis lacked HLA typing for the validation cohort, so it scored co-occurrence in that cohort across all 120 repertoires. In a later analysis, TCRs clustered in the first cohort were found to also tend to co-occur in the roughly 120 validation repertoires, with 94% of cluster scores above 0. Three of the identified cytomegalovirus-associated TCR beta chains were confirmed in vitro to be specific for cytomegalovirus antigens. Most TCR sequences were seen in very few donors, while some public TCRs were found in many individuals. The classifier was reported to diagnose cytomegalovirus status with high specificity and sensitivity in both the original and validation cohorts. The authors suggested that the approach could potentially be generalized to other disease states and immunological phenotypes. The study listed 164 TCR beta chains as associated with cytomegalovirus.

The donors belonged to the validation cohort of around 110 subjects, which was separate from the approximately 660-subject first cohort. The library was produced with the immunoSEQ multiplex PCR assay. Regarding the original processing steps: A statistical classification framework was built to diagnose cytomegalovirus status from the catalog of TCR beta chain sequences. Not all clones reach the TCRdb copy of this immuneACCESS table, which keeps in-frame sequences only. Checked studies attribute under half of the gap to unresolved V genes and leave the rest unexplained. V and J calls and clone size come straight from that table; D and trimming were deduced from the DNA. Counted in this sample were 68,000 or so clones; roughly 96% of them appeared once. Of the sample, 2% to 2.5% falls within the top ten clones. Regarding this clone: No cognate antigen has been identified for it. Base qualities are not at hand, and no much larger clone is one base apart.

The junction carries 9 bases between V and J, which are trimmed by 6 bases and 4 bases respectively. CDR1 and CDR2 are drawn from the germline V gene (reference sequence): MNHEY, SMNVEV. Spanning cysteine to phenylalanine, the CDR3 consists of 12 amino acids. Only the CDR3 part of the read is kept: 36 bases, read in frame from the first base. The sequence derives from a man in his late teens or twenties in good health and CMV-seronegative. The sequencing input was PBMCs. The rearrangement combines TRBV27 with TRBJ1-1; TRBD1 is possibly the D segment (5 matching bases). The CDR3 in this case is CASSRDSTEAFF. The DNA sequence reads TGTGCCAGCAGCCGGGACTCCACTGAAGCTTTCTTT.